These 16 T cell receptor beta chains share one sample of origin, sequenced in a study of vaccination and CD4 T cells after COVID-19. Treatment noted: roughly ten-day PBMC culture with coronavirus spike peptide pools or control peptides (ViraFEST assay). No cognate antigen is known for these TCRs. With the Oncomine TCR Beta short-read assay, DNA from cultured CD4+ T cells was sequenced. TCRdb fed the PCR reads into MiXCR, producing one record per CDR3 protein. The sample lists nearly 15,000 distinct CDR3 sequences, 52% occurring once. The sequencing sample was made of CD4+ T cells from blood, cultured in vitro. The receptors come from a human donor who had recovered from COVID-19.

The chain is built from TRBV12-3 or TRBV12-4 and TRBJ1-2; possibly TRBD1 for D (5 bases). The CDR3 consists of 13 residues. V was pared by 6 bases and J by 4 bases, with 12 bases between. CDR3: CASSQGQAYGYTF. The CDR3 DNA follows: TGTGCCAGCAGCCAGGGCCAGGCCTATGGCTACACCTTC.

This clonotype has a single count. This chain uses TRBV20-1 with TRBJ2-3; D uncertain. CDR3 length equals 12 residues. Germline V gene lookup returns CDR1 DFQATT and CDR2 SNEGSKA (reference sequence). V was cut by 5 bases and J by 2 bases, with 8 bases left in between. The DNA for the CDR3 is TGCAGTGCTCCGGGCCCCACAGATACGCAGTATTTT. It codes for CSAPGPTDTQYF.

This CDR3 is CATSDLQGGRAYNSPLHF. Here the CDR3 DNA reads TGTGCCACCAGTGATTTGCAGGGGGGGCGGGCGTATAATTCACCCCTCCACTTT. The chain has TRBV24-1 and TRBJ1-6, with TRBD1 matching over 7 bases. This CDR3 is built from 18 residues. V was clipped by 0 bases and J by 4 bases; unmatched bases: 8. CDR1 KGHDR and CDR2 SFDVKD come from the germline V gene.

The rearrangement links TRBV7-9 to TRBJ2-5; D not resolved. The V gene lost 3 bases and the J gene lost 3 bases, with 8 bases spanning the gap. Per the germline V gene, CDR1 is SEHNR and CDR2 is FQNEAQ (reference sequence). The CDR3 spans 13 residues. The CDR3: CASSFSNEETQYF. The CDR3 coding sequence is TGTGCCAGCAGCTTTTCGAACGAAGAGACCCAGTACTTC.

Here the CDR3 DNA reads TGTGCCAGTAGTATCGAGGGGTCCCTACACCATGAGCAGTTCTTC. Translation gives CASSIEGSLHHEQFF. The chain has TRBV19 and TRBJ2-1; D assignment may be TRBD1 or TRBD2 (5 bases each). V gave up 3 bases and J gave up 8 bases, with 17 bases separating them. Germline-derived CDR1 and CDR2 are LNHDA and SQIVND (reference sequence). The CDR3 totals 15 residues.

V is TRBV7-3 and J is TRBJ1-1; D is unresolved. Between the trimmed V and J ends, which lost 5 bases and 1 base, there was a span of 8 bases. The length of the CDR3 is 13 residues. Germline V gene lookup returns CDR1 SGHTA and CDR2 FQGTGA. The chain's CDR3 is CASSTQENTEAFF. CDR3 DNA sequence: TGTGCCAGCAGCACCCAGGAGAACACTGAAGCTTTCTTT.

The chain employs TRBV20-1 and TRBJ2-2; 9 bases are a match to TRBD2. Trimming took 1 base from V and 5 from J; bases not matched to a gene: 5. CDR1 and CDR2 (germline): DFQATT, SNEGSKA (reference sequence). There are 15 residues in the CDR3. Here the CDR3 DNA reads TGCAGTGCTAGAGTTAGCGGGAGAACTACCGGGGAGCTGTTTTTT. It specifies CSARVSGRTTGELFF.

The chain couples TRBV2 to TRBJ1-1; D call uncertain. V was pared by 6 bases and J by 2 bases, with 10 bases between. The V gene's germline CDR1 is SNHLY and CDR2 FYNNEI. The CDR3 runs to 13 residues. Here the CDR3 DNA reads TGTGCCAGCAGGAAGGAGGGCAACACTGAAGCTTTCTTT. Protein sequence: CASRKEGNTEAFF.

This clonotype appeared once. The rearrangement joins TRBV19 to TRBJ1-2; 9 nucleotides line up with TRBD1. J was trimmed by 8 bases and V by 5 bases; bases with no gene match: 12. CDR1 LNHDA and CDR2 SQIVND come from the germline V gene (reference sequence). The CDR3 is 15 amino acids. The DNA for the CDR3 is TGTGCCAGTAGTCTCTTCCCGGGACAGGGTACCGGCTACACCTTC. Translation: CASSLFPGQGTGYTF.

Only a few counts were recorded for this clonotype. The rearrangement uses TRBV15 and TRBJ1-2; TRBD1 is a possible D gene (5 bases). In germline, CDR1 is LNHNV, CDR2 YYDKDF (reference sequence). This CDR3 spans 13 amino acids. V was shortened by 1 base and J by 9 bases, with 12 bases between the two germline ends. The CDR3 loop reads CATSRVYEGSYTF. DNA for the CDR3: TGTGCCACCAGCAGAGTCTACGAGGGGAGCTACACCTTC.

CDR3 residues: CSARDRAGGRETQYF. The CDR3 nucleotides read TGCAGTGCTAGAGATAGGGCGGGAGGGCGCGAGACCCAGTACTTC. The chain has TRBV20-1 and TRBJ2-5, with TRBD2 matching over 9 bases. The germline gives CDR1 DFQATT, CDR2 SNEGSKA (reference sequence). V gave up 0 bases and J gave up 5 bases; unmatched junction bases: 7. The length of the CDR3 is 15 residues.

Only a few counts were recorded for this clonotype. The chain joins TRBV10-1 to TRBJ2-7; perhaps TRBD2 as D (6 bases). Germline loops: CDR1 WNHNN, CDR2 SYGVQD (reference sequence). Trimming pared 4 bases from V and 0 bases from J, leaving 7 bases between. The CDR3 has 13 amino acids. CDR3 DNA: TGCGCCAGCAGTGGCGGGAACTCCTACGAGCAGTACTTC. Encoded protein: CASSGGNSYEQYF.

The V and J genes are TRBV7-8 and TRBJ1-5, with TRBD1 matching 9 bases. Germline V lookup: CDR1 SGHVS, CDR2 FQNEAQ. This CDR3 region has 16 residues. The V gene end was trimmed by 5 bases and the J gene end by 2 bases; junction bases not matched to a gene: 7. The CDR3: CASSPTGGRGNQPQHF. CDR3 bases: TGTGCCAGCAGCCCCACAGGGGGCAGGGGCAATCAGCCCCAGCATTTT. Full variable domain (outside the CDR3, taken from reference TRBV7-8 and TRBJ1-5): GAGVSQSPRYKVAKRGQDVALRCDPISGHVSLFWYQQALGQGPEFLTYFQNEAQLDKSGLPSDRFFAERPEGSVSTLKIQRTQQEDSAVYLCASSPTGGRGNQPQHFGDGTRLSIL.

This clonotype was detected only a few times. This rearrangement joins TRBV6-5 to TRBJ1-1; TRBD1 might be the D (6 bases). This CDR3 is 16 amino acids long. V lost 0 bases and J lost 4, with 15 bases in between. Germline V gene sequence: CDR1 MNHEY, CDR2 SVGAGI. CDR3 sequence reads: CASSYSSGGGGTEAFF. In DNA form, the CDR3 reads TGTGCCAGCAGTTACTCGAGCGGGGGGGGCGGCACTGAAGCTTTCTTT.

The chain has TRBV27 and TRBJ1-2; a weak D match, TRBD1 (5 bases). The CDR3 is 14 residues long. The V gene lost 6 bases and the J gene lost 7 bases, with 18 bases spanning the gap. The germline V gene encodes CDR1 MNHEY and CDR2 SMNVEV (reference sequence). CDR3 residues: CASRMGVLRGGYTF. The CDR3 coding sequence is TGTGCCAGCAGGATGGGGGTTTTAAGGGGTGGCTACACCTTC.

The chain has TRBV7-3 and TRBJ1-1, with a possible D match to TRBD1 (6 bases). This CDR3 contains 13 residues. The V end lost 4 bases, the J end lost 2 bases, and 8 bases lay between the germline ends. CDR1 SGHTA and CDR2 FQGTGA come from the germline V gene. CDR3 sequence (DNA): TGTGCCAGCAGCTGGGGGGGCAACACTGAAGCTTTCTTT. This codes for CASSWGGNTEAFF.